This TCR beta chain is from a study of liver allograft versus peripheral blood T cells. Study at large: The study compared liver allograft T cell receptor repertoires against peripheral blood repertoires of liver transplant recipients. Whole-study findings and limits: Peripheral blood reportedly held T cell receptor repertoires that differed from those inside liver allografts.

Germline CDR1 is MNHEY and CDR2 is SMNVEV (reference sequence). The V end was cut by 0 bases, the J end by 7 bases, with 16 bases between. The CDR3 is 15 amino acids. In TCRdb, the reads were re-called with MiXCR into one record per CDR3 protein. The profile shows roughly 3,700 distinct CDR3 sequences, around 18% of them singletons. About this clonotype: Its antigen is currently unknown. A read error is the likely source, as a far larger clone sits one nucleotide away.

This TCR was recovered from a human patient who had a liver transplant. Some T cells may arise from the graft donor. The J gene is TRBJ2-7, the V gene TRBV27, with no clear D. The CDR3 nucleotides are TGTGCCAGCAGTTTATCGGTAGCACCCTACAATGAGCAGTACTTC. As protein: CASSLSVAPYNEQYF.